These 2 T cell receptor beta chains share one sample of origin, sequenced in a study of cytomegalovirus exposure and HLA in healthy donors listed by TCRdb under 2017. Receptor libraries were prepared by the immunoSEQ multiplex PCR assay. For the multiplex PCR, a mixture combining 60 forward primers for TCR Vbeta segments and 13 reverse primers for TCR Jbeta segments was used. The immuneACCESS repertoire file appears here via TCRdb, limited to in-frame rearrangements. These files lack a portion of the clones; in checked studies, under half of the deficit traces to unresolved V genes, and the cause of the others is not known. The sample table lists 100,000 to 150,000 clones, about 79% of them with a count of one. About 3.3% of the sample belongs to the ten largest clones. Sequencing was carried out using PBMCs. The receptor set was obtained from a woman aged 50 to 60 in good health and CMV-seronegative.

The gene calls are TRBV30 and TRBJ1-2; TRBD1 matches 12 bases. Unmatched junction bases numbered 14, after V lost 7 bases and J lost 8 bases. This CDR3 comprises 15 residues. Germline CDR1 reads GTSNPN; CDR2 reads SVGIG (reference sequence). CDR3 nucleotides: TGTGCCTCCCCGGGACAGGGGGCGCGAGTGTCCGGCTACACCTTC. This gives the protein CASPGQGARVSGYTF. Drawing the rest from reference TRBV30 and TRBJ1-2, the complete variable domain is SQTIHQWPATLVQPVGSPLSLECTVEGTSNPNLYWYRQAAGRGLQLLFYSVGIGQISSEVPQNLSASRPQDRQFILSSKKLLLSDSGFYLCASPGQGARVSGYTFGSGTRLTVV.

Only a few counts were recorded for this clone. CDR3 amino acids: CASRSLAHEQFF. The CDR3 nucleotides are TGTGCCAGCAGAAGTCTAGCCCATGAGCAGTTCTTC. The chain employs TRBV7-2 and TRBJ2-1, with D possibly matching TRBD2 (5 bases). The V gene lost 6 bases and the J gene lost 8 bases, with 11 bases spanning the gap. The CDR3 contains 12 residues. Looked up from germline, CDR1 is SGHTA and CDR2 is FQGNSA.